These T cell receptor beta chains were read from a single sample in a study of blood T cells in healthy people across ages. TCRdb reprocessed the 5' RACE reads with MiXCR, giving one entry per CDR3 protein. The table shows roughly 1.6 million distinct CDR3 sequences, with about 35% occurring only once. Source material: blood. All receptors come from a woman in her twenties or thirties in good health. Both conserved end residues are part of each CDR3. The D gene is left open where the match is weak. Where a row states a size, it is once, few, many or the class of an expanded clone; other rows omit it.

clone size	D gene	V gene	J gene	CDR3 DNA	CDR3 protein
.	TRBD1	TRBV5-6	TRBJ2-5	TGTGCCAGCAGCCGCGGGACAGGGATGTACCAAGAGACCCAGTACTTC	CASSRGTGMYQETQYF
.	TRBD1	TRBV27	TRBJ1-1	TGTGCCAGCAGTTTATCCCCAGGGGGCATGAACACTGAAGCTTTCTTT	CASSLSPGGMNTEAFF
few	TRBD1	TRBV20-1	TRBJ1-2	TGCAGTGCTAGCAGGACAGGGGGCGAGGGCCACACCTTC	CSASRTGGEGHTF
few	TRBD2	TRBV10-3	TRBJ2-1	TGTGCCATCAGTGATGGCGGGGGCTCCTACAATGAGCAGTTCTTC	CAISDGGGSYNEQFF
few	.	TRBV7-8	TRBJ2-3	TGTGCCAGCAGACCTATCACGGATACGCAGTATTTT	CASRPITDTQYF
many	TRBD2	TRBV29-1	TRBJ2-3	TGCAGCGTTGAAGCAAGCGGGGGGCCCACAGATACGCAGTATTTT	CSVEASGGPTDTQYF
many	.	TRBV15	TRBJ1-1	TGTGCCACCAGCAGAGAACTCGGCAGGAACACTGAAGCTTTCTTT	CATSRELGRNTEAFF
.	.	TRBV11-2	TRBJ2-2	TGTGCCAGCAGCCCATCTAGCGCCGGGGAGCTGTTTTTT	CASSPSSAGELFF
.	TRBD2	TRBV5-1	TRBJ2-1	TGCGCCAGCAGCTCCAACGGGGGGTCCTACAATGAGCAGTTCTTC	CASSSNGGSYNEQFF
once	TRBD2	TRBV12-3/TRBV12-4	TRBJ2-1	TGTGCCAGCAGAACCGGGACTAGTCTTCGTAATGAGCAGTTCTTC	CASRTGTSLRNEQFF
.	TRBD1	TRBV7-9	TRBJ2-7	TGTGCCAGCAGCTTAGCGACTGGGGACAGGGTCTCCTACGAGCAGTACTTC	CASSLATGDRVSYEQYF
few	.	TRBV12-3/TRBV12-4	TRBJ2-5	TGTGCCAGCAGTTTAATGGCTAGCTCACAAGAGACCCAGTACTTC	CASSLMASSQETQYF
.	.	TRBV7-9	TRBJ1-1	TGTGCCAGCAGCATATTACAGGGTGCGGACACTGAAGCTTTCTTT	CASSILQGADTEAFF
few	TRBD1	TRBV7-2	TRBJ2-2	TGTGCCCGCAGCTTAGATACAGGGGGGATCGGGGAGCTGTTTTTT	CARSLDTGGIGELFF
many	TRBD2	TRBV20-1	TRBJ2-3	TGCAGTGCTAGAGTCCCTAAGCGGGGGGGAACAGATACGCAGTATTTT	CSARVPKRGGTDTQYF
few	TRBD2	TRBV9	TRBJ2-7	TGTGCCAGCTCAGGGACTAGCTCCCTGGAGCAGTACTTC	CASSGTSSLEQYF
.	TRBD1	TRBV28	TRBJ1-2	TGTGCCAGCACCCAGACAGGGCTAAGTAACTATGGCTACACCTTC	CASTQTGLSNYGYTF
few	TRBD2	TRBV6-1	TRBJ2-1	TGTGCCAGCAGTGAATTAGCGGGAGCGCACTCCTACAATGAGCAGTTCTTC	CASSELAGAHSYNEQFF
few	.	TRBV7-9	TRBJ2-5	TGTGCCAGCAGCTCCTTGGAGTTCGAGACCCAGTACTTC	CASSSLEFETQYF
.	TRBD2	TRBV4-2	TRBJ2-3	TGTGCCAGCAGCCAGGAATTGTATAGACTAGCGGGAGCTATAGATACGCAGTATTTT	CASSQELYRLAGAIDTQYF
.	TRBD2	TRBV2	TRBJ2-1	TGTGCCAGCAGTGGGACTAGCGGGAGTTGGTTGGATGAGCAGTTCTTC	CASSGTSGSWLDEQFF
once	TRBD1	TRBV28	TRBJ1-1	TGTGCCAGCGTACCCCGGGACAGGGGTAAAGCTGAAGCTTTCTTT	CASVPRDRGKAEAFF
.	.	TRBV12-3/TRBV12-4	TRBJ1-5	TGTGCCAGCAGTCCCAGTATTGGGGGAGGAAATCAGCCCCAGCATTTT	CASSPSIGGGNQPQHF
.	.	TRBV11-2	TRBJ2-7	TGTGCCAGCAGCTTAATTACAGGCTACGAGCAGTACTTC	CASSLITGYEQYF
.	.	TRBV29-1	TRBJ2-4	TGCAGCGTTCGTCAGACCGGAGCCAAAAACATTCAGTACTTC	CSVRQTGAKNIQYF
.	TRBD2	TRBV6-1	TRBJ2-3	TGTGCCAGCACCGGACTAGTGGGGATTCAAGATACGCAGTATTTT	CASTGLVGIQDTQYF
many	TRBD2	TRBV29-1	TRBJ2-1	TGCAGCGTCTTTATTAGCGGGAGGAATGAGCAGTTCTTC	CSVFISGRNEQFF
many	TRBD2	TRBV20-1	TRBJ2-1	TGCAGTGCTGCCATCTTCGGGACTAGCGGGGCCGAGGTTCCCTACAATGAGCAGTTCTTC	CSAAIFGTSGAEVPYNEQFF
.	TRBD1	TRBV20-1	TRBJ2-5	TGCAGTGCTACTATGACAGGGCAAGAGACCCAGTACTTC	CSATMTGQETQYF
few	.	TRBV20-1	TRBJ2-7	TGCAGCCGCCGGGCACCATCGTCCTACGAGCAGTACTTC	CSRRAPSSYEQYF
.	.	TRBV21-1	TRBJ1-5	TGTGCCAGCAGCGGATCAGCCGGTCCGCCCCAGCATTTT	CASSGSAGPPQHF
once	TRBD1	TRBV10-3	TRBJ1-2	TGTGCCATCAGTGAGAGTGGACAGGGGGGGACCTATGGCTACACCTTC	CAISESGQGGTYGYTF
few	.	TRBV21-1	TRBJ2-2	TGTGCCAGCAGCCCCTTAGAGGGACTAGTGTCGAACACCGGGGAGCTGTTTTTT	CASSPLEGLVSNTGELFF
many	TRBD2	TRBV3-1	TRBJ2-7	TGTGCCAGCAGCCAAGAACTGGGGAGGGAAGACGAGCAGTACTTC	CASSQELGREDEQYF
.	.	TRBV3-1	TRBJ2-5	TGTGCCAGCAGCCAAGACTCTAGCCTCAGGGAGACCCAGTACTTC	CASSQDSSLRETQYF
few	.	TRBV20-1	TRBJ1-2	TGCAGTGCTTTCCCGCAGGGCCCCAGCCACGGCTACACCTTC	CSAFPQGPSHGYTF
.	.	TRBV12-3/TRBV12-4	TRBJ2-3	TGTGCCAGCAGTGGCGGGGGCCCAGATGCGCAGTATTTT	CASSGGGPDAQYF
.	TRBD2	TRBV30	TRBJ2-3	TGTGCCTGGAGTCCCCGCGGGGGATTTTCAGATACGCAGTATTTT	CAWSPRGGFSDTQYF
few	TRBD2	TRBV25-1	TRBJ2-5	TGTGCCAGCAGTGTCACTAGCGGTAACCAAGAGACCCAGTACTTC	CASSVTSGNQETQYF
many	TRBD1	TRBV2	TRBJ2-2	TGTGCCAGCAGGGGGGACAGTCTCACCGGGGAGCTGTTTTTT	CASRGDSLTGELFF
many	TRBD1	TRBV9	TRBJ2-3	TGTGCCAGCAGCGCGCAGGGGGCATCTGATACGCAGTATTTT	CASSAQGASDTQYF
.	.	TRBV27	TRBJ1-1	TGTGCCAGCAGATCCAGGGGAGACACTGAAGCTTTCTTT	CASRSRGDTEAFF
many	.	TRBV6-6	TRBJ2-5	TGTGCCAGCAGTTACTCGAAAGGGGCGGGAGAGACCCAGTACTTC	CASSYSKGAGETQYF
.	TRBD1	TRBV25-1	TRBJ1-1	TGTGCCAGCAGCCACGGGACAGGGGAGGGTTTCTTT	CASSHGTGEGFF
few	TRBD2	TRBV3-1	TRBJ2-1	TGTGCCAGCAGCCAACGGGGTATCCTAGCGGGAGGGTCCTACAATGAGCAGTTCTTC	CASSQRGILAGGSYNEQFF
.	.	TRBV20-1	TRBJ2-1	TGCAGTGCGCCTCGGGACCGGGCGGTTGGTGAGCAGTTCTTC	CSAPRDRAVGEQFF